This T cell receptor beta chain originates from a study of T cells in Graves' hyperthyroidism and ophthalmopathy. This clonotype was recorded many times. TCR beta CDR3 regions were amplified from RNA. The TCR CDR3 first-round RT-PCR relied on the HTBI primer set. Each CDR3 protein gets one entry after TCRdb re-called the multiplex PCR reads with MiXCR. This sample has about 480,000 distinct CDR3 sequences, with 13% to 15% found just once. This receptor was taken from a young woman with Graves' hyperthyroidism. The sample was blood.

The CDR3 region has the DNA TGCAGTGCTGGACAGGGAGAGACCCAGTACTTC. It translates to CSAGQGETQYF. The rearrangement links TRBV20-1 to TRBJ2-5; 8 bases are shared with TRBD1. This CDR3 is built from 11 residues. Losses at the gene ends were 5 bases for V and 4 bases for J; bases not matched to a gene: 0. Germline assignment: CDR1 DFQATT and CDR2 SNEGSKA (reference sequence).